The next 32 T cell receptor beta chains were all read from a single sample in a study of CD8 T cells in ankylosing spondylitis. In TCRdb, the 5' RACE reads were re-called with MiXCR into one record per CDR3 protein. The table includes about 250,000 distinct CDR3 sequences, about 24% detected once. Sample: blood, either unsorted or a sorted T cell fraction (not recorded which). These receptors came from a male donor with ankylosing spondylitis or in good health (not recorded which).

This clonotype was observed at least ten times. The chain employs TRBV10-3 and TRBJ2-6; tentatively, D is TRBD1 or TRBD2 (6 bases each). Per germline, CDR1 ENHRY and CDR2 SYGVKD. The CDR3 covers 18 residues. V was cut by 2 bases and J by 0 bases, with 14 bases left in between. This chain's CDR3 is CAISEGGLGASGANVLTF. Here the CDR3 DNA reads TGTGCCATCAGTGAGGGGGGACTGGGGGCCTCTGGGGCCAACGTCCTGACTTTC.

This clonotype was recorded at least ten times. The chain joins TRBV20-1 to TRBJ2-5; D is unclear. This CDR3 is 13 amino acids long. V was shortened by 3 bases and J by 6 bases, with 14 bases between the two germline ends. Germline-derived CDR1 and CDR2 are DFQATT and SNEGSKA (reference sequence). DNA of the CDR3: TGCAGTGCTAGTTTTTTGGGCAGGAAGACCCAGTACTTC. Translation: CSASFLGRKTQYF.

The chain combines TRBV12-3 or TRBV12-4 with TRBJ2-3; no definite D call. The CDR3 has 14 residues. The V end lost 7 bases, the J end lost 4 bases, and 15 bases lay between the germline ends. The CDR3 loop is CASTVRQAADTQYF. CDR3 DNA sequence: TGTGCCAGCACCGTACGTCAGGCGGCAGATACGCAGTATTTT.

This clonotype was counted between two and nine times. This chain connects TRBV7-2 to TRBJ2-2; D is ambiguous. The V and J ends lost 0 bases and 0 bases respectively, with 5 bases between them. The germline V gene encodes CDR1 SGHTA and CDR2 FQGNSA. The CDR3 covers 15 residues. Here the CDR3 reads CASSLAVTNTGELFF. The DNA for the CDR3 is TGTGCCAGCAGCTTAGCCGTAACGAACACCGGGGAGCTGTTTTTT.

V gene TRBV4-1 combines with J gene TRBJ2-1; maybe TRBD1 (6 bases). Germline V lookup: CDR1 MGHRA, CDR2 YSYEKL. The CDR3 has 15 amino acids. Trimming cost V 1 base and J 2 bases, with 9 bases left between them. The CDR3 coding sequence is TGCGCCAGCAGCCAAGGACAGGCAGCCTACAATGAGCAGTTCTTC. The encoded protein is CASSQGQAAYNEQFF.

The chain couples TRBV20-1 to TRBJ1-6, with 7 positions matching TRBD1. Germline V gene data show CDR1 as DFQATT and CDR2 as SNEGSKA (reference sequence). J gave up 9 bases and V 3 bases, and 11 bases lay outside the gene matches. The CDR3 consists of 15 residues. The CDR3 sequence is CSASDNRGTASPLHF. In DNA, the CDR3 is TGCAGTGCTAGCGACAACAGGGGAACAGCTTCACCCCTCCACTTT.

This clonotype came up a few times. V usage is TRBV18 and J usage is TRBJ1-6, with no clear D. With 5 bases removed from V and 7 bases from J, the gap between germline ends came to 12 bases. From germline, CDR1 is KGHSH and CDR2 LQKENI. This CDR3 has 14 residues. DNA of the CDR3: TGTGCCAGCTCAGCAGAGTACGGAAATTCACCCCTCCACTTT. Its protein is CASSAEYGNSPLHF.

This clonotype came up many times. J is TRBJ2-2 and V is TRBV20-1; 7 bases map to TRBD1. J gave up 0 bases and V 6 bases, and 4 bases lay outside the gene matches. The CDR3 is 14 amino acids. Germline V gene sequence: CDR1 DFQATT, CDR2 SNEGSKA (reference sequence). The CDR3 DNA reads TGCAGTGCGAGGACAGGAACGAACACCGGGGAGCTGTTTTTT. Translating it yields CSARTGTNTGELFF.

This clonotype was observed many times. This chain joins TRBV20-1 and TRBJ1-1; the D gene is possibly TRBD1 (5 bases). CDR3 length: 13 residues. With 5 bases removed from V and 1 base from J, the gap between germline ends came to 11 bases. Germline V gives CDR1 DFQATT, CDR2 SNEGSKA (reference sequence). Here the CDR3 reads CSAGGTANTEAFF. The CDR3 nucleotides read TGCAGTGCTGGAGGGACTGCGAACACTGAAGCTTTCTTT.

This clonotype occurred once. The V gene is TRBV25-1, the J gene TRBJ2-6; possibly TRBD1 for D (5 bases). Germline V gives CDR1 MGHDK, CDR2 SYGVNS. V dropped 0 bases and J dropped 2 bases, with 17 bases sitting between them. This CDR3 is built from 19 residues. CDR3 in DNA: TGTGCCAGCAGTGAATATTCCCAGAACAGGCTTACTGGGGCCAACGTCCTGACTTTC. This sequence encodes CASSEYSQNRLTGANVLTF. Full variable domain (missing parts from reference TRBV25-1 and TRBJ2-6): EADIYQTPRYLVIGTGKKITLECSQTMGHDKMYWYQQDPGMELHLIHYSYGVNSTEKGDLSSESTVSRIRTEHFPLTLESARPSHTSQYLCASSEYSQNRLTGANVLTFGAGSRLTVL.

This chain connects TRBV20-1 to TRBJ2-7; D not resolved. V was clipped by 6 bases and J by 9 bases, with 15 bases between them. This CDR3 has 11 amino acids. Germline assignment: CDR1 DFQATT and CDR2 SNEGSKA (reference sequence). The CDR3 reads CSAPRTTAQYF. The DNA for the CDR3 is TGCAGTGCCCCCCGCACTACGGCGCAGTACTTC.

This chain uses TRBV6-6 with TRBJ1-2; D gene ambiguous. This CDR3 has 13 amino acids. V was trimmed by 6 bases and J by 1 base, leaving 9 bases between them. Germline CDR1 and CDR2: MNHNY and SVGAGI (reference sequence). The CDR3 nucleotides are TGTGCCAGCAGCCCGGGAGTTAACTATGGCTACACCTTC. It encodes CASSPGVNYGYTF.

V and J are TRBV12-3 or TRBV12-4 and TRBJ1-1; TRBD1 might be the D (5 bases). V was cut by 5 bases and J by 6 bases, with 13 bases left in between. The CDR3 covers 13 residues. CDR3 bases: TGTGCCAGCAGTCTACAGCGGGGCGCTGAAGCTTTCTTT. This codes for CASSLQRGAEAFF.

This clonotype was counted ten times or more. The chain carries TRBV10-3 and TRBJ1-4; 8 nucleotides match TRBD1. CDR3 size: 16 residues. Germline V gives CDR1 ENHRY, CDR2 SYGVKD. V lost 4 bases, J lost 0 bases, and 4 bases stayed unmatched. CDR3 residues: CAISADRGSTNEKLFF. CDR3 coding DNA: TGTGCCATCAGTGCCGACAGGGGATCAACTAATGAAAAACTGTTTTTT.

This clonotype was detected a few times. The gene calls are TRBV6-5 and TRBJ2-5, with D tentatively TRBD2 (5 bases). Germline V gene lookup returns CDR1 MNHEY and CDR2 SVGAGI. Deletions cut 2 bases from V and 5 bases from J, with 9 bases between. The CDR3 is 13 amino acids. CDR3 loop: CASSYGGRETQYF. The CDR3, as DNA: TGTGCCAGCAGTTACGGCGGGCGGGAGACCCAGTACTTC.

This clonotype appeared many times. The chain joins TRBV10-3 to TRBJ2-7, with TRBD1 as a possible D gene (6 bases). This CDR3 comprises 15 residues. Looked up from germline, CDR1 is ENHRY and CDR2 is SYGVKD. V dropped 8 bases and J dropped 2 bases, with 19 bases sitting between them. In DNA, the CDR3 is TGTGCCATCGGGTACCCCAGGGGTATAACCTACGAGCAGTACTTC. Translation gives CAIGYPRGITYEQYF.

This clonotype appeared many times. The chain employs TRBV7-9 and TRBJ2-7; D is ambiguous. The length of the CDR3 is 14 residues. V lost 4 bases to trimming and J lost 2 bases, with 12 bases between them. Looked up from germline, CDR1 is SEHNR and CDR2 is FQNEAQ (reference sequence). The chain's CDR3 is CASSSKALTYEQYF. CDR3 DNA sequence: TGTGCCAGCAGCTCTAAGGCCCTAACCTACGAGCAGTACTTC. Full variable domain (outside the CDR3, taken from reference TRBV7-9 and TRBJ2-7): DTGVSQNPRHKITKRGQNVTFRCDPISEHNRLYWYRQTLGQGPEFLTYFQNEAQLEKSRLLSDRFSAERPKGSFSTLEIQRTEQGDSAMYLCASSSKALTYEQYFGPGTRLTVT.

This clonotype was detected many times. V usage is TRBV29-1 and J usage is TRBJ1-1, with D uncertain. Trimming took off 7 bases at V and 3 bases at J, with 6 bases between the two ends. CDR1 and CDR2 (germline): SQVTM, ANQGSEA. The CDR3 contains 10 residues. CDR3 coding DNA: TGCAGCGCCGGACACACTGAAGCTTTCTTT. It translates to CSAGHTEAFF.

This clonotype has only a few counts. V is TRBV29-1 and J is TRBJ2-3; TRBD1 aligns across 7 bases. From germline, CDR1 is SQVTM and CDR2 ANQGSEA. The V gene end was trimmed by 6 bases and the J gene end by 1 base; junction bases not matched to a gene: 7. CDR3 size: 14 residues. DNA for the CDR3: TGCAGCGTCGCATACAGGGGACGCACAGATACGCAGTATTTT. Translated, it gives CSVAYRGRTDTQYF.

This clonotype was seen a handful of times. The chain employs TRBV7-2 and TRBJ2-7; 7 bases align to TRBD1. The CDR3 has 15 residues. Germline V lookup: CDR1 SGHTA, CDR2 FQGNSA. Trimming cost V 2 bases and J 3 bases; bases outside gene matches: 7. CDR3 in DNA: TGTGCCAGCAGCTTATCTTACAGGGGCCGCTACGAGCAGTACTTC. Its translation is CASSLSYRGRYEQYF.

The chain employs TRBV5-1 and TRBJ1-1; D possibly corresponds to TRBD1 (6 bases). V dropped 4 bases and J dropped 5 bases, with 18 bases sitting between them. This CDR3 has 15 amino acids. Germline V gene data show CDR1 as SGHRS and CDR2 as YFSETQ. CDR3 nucleotide sequence: TGCGCCAGCAGCATTGGAGGGGGGGAAAGGACTGAAGCTTTCTTT. Protein product: CASSIGGGERTEAFF.

The chain uses TRBV20-1 and TRBJ2-7; D possibly uses TRBD1 or TRBD2 (5 bases each). The germline gives CDR1 DFQATT, CDR2 SNEGSKA (reference sequence). V lost 0 bases to trimming and J lost 5 bases, with 17 bases between them. The CDR3 length is 15 residues. CDR3 protein: CSARDGGRAEDEQYF. The CDR3, as DNA: TGCAGTGCTAGAGATGGCGGCAGGGCGGAGGACGAGCAGTACTTC.

Only a few counts were recorded for this clonotype. This chain links TRBV20-1 with TRBJ2-5; no firm D call. Trimming stripped 0 bases from V and 1 base from J, with 9 bases between. The CDR3 length is 14 residues. CDR1 and CDR2 from the germline V gene are DFQATT and SNEGSKA (reference sequence). As DNA, the CDR3 is TGCAGTGCTAGAGATCAGTGGATCCAAGAGACCCAGTACTTC. It translates to CSARDQWIQETQYF.

A few counts support this clonotype. The chain recombines TRBV6-1 with TRBJ2-7; TRBD2 might be the D (5 bases). Germline-derived CDR1 and CDR2 are MNHNS and SASEGT. The CDR3 has 12 residues. Deletions cut 7 bases from V and 3 bases from J, with 10 bases between. In nucleotides, the CDR3 is TGTGCCAGCACCAAGGGAGTCTACGAGCAGTACTTC. The encoded protein is CASTKGVYEQYF.

This clonotype was seen a few times. V usage is TRBV7-3 and J usage is TRBJ2-3; D not resolved. The CDR3 consists of 13 residues. Trimming cost V 0 bases and J 6 bases, with 7 bases left between them. CDR1 and CDR2 (germline): SGHTA, FQGTGA. The CDR3 DNA follows: TGTGCCAGCAGCTTAACGGCCGGGGATACGCAGTATTTT. This sequence encodes CASSLTAGDTQYF.

This clonotype was counted at least ten times. The chain employs TRBV20-1 and TRBJ2-3, with TRBD2 matching over 12 bases. Trimming removed 6 bases from V and 1 base from J; junction bases left unmatched: 5. Germline lookup yields CDR1 DFQATT and CDR2 SNEGSKA (reference sequence). The CDR3 consists of 15 residues. CDR3 sequence reads: CSAPRTSGGTDTQYF. CDR3 coding DNA: TGCAGTGCGCCCAGGACTAGCGGGGGCACAGATACGCAGTATTTT.

Many counts were recorded for this clonotype. This chain connects TRBV12-3 or TRBV12-4 to TRBJ2-3, with D perhaps matching TRBD2 (6 bases). This CDR3 is built from 14 residues. The V gene lost 7 bases and the J gene lost 2 bases, with 13 bases spanning the gap. The CDR3 nucleotides are TGTGCCAGCACCGAGGGACTTGCCACAGATACGCAGTATTTT. Translating it yields CASTEGLATDTQYF.

This clonotype was seen a few times. This chain uses TRBV7-9 with TRBJ1-1, with 8 bases lining up with TRBD1. Trimming cost V 5 bases and J 7 bases; bases outside gene matches: 9. From germline, CDR1 is SEHNR and CDR2 FQNEAQ (reference sequence). The CDR3 is made up of 14 amino acids. The CDR3 nucleotides are TGTGCCAGCAGCCGGGGACAGGTGGAAAATGAAGCTTTCTTT. It specifies CASSRGQVENEAFF.

V and J are TRBV20-1 and TRBJ2-5, with D maybe TRBD2 (6 bases). The germline gives CDR1 DFQATT, CDR2 SNEGSKA (reference sequence). The CDR3 is 13 residues long. CDR3 nucleotide sequence: TGCAGCGCGATCCCGGGACTGGGGTTGACCCAGTACTTC. It is translated as CSAIPGLGLTQYF.

This clonotype showed up many times. The V gene is TRBV5-5, the J gene TRBJ2-3; D is perhaps TRBD1 (5 bases). The CDR3 is made up of 15 amino acids. Deletions cut 1 base from V and 2 bases from J, with 11 bases between. Germline V gene sequence: CDR1 SGHKS, CDR2 YYEKEE (reference sequence). CDR3 amino acids: CASSLIAGNTDTQYF. CDR3 sequence (DNA): TGTGCCAGCAGCTTGATCGCAGGGAACACAGATACGCAGTATTTT.

This clonotype was observed many times. Here the CDR3 DNA reads TGTGCCAGCACCGGACTAGCGGGGGGGCCGGGTGAGCAGTTCTTC. Residues: CASTGLAGGPGEQFF. The chain has TRBV12-3 or TRBV12-4 and TRBJ2-1; TRBD2 matches at 15 bases. The CDR3 extends over 15 amino acids. Trimming took 7 bases from V and 9 from J; bases not matched to a gene: 7.

The chain joins TRBV12-3 or TRBV12-4 to TRBJ2-3, with unresolved D. The CDR3 extends over 14 amino acids. The V and J ends lost 4 bases and 6 bases respectively, with 14 bases between them. CDR3 amino acids: CASSSNLLGDTQYF. CDR3 sequence (DNA): TGTGCCAGCAGTTCAAACCTCCTAGGGGATACGCAGTATTTT.